The rows below give T cell receptor beta chains drawn from one sample of a study of memory CD4+ T cells and cytomegalovirus serostatus. Profiling relied on immunoSEQ multiplex PCR, and the TCRdb table lists in-frame clones only, not all of them. The repertoire consists of approximately 44,000 clones, with approximately 82% occurring once and the leading ten covering approximately 1.8%. The sample taken for sequencing was memory CD4+ T cells from blood. These receptors all stem from an adult in good health and CMV-seronegative. CDR3s include the opening cysteine and the closing phenylalanine or tryptophan. Each record gives: J gene, D gene, clone size, V gene, CDR3 DNA, CDR3 protein. A D gene is named only where the DNA matches it firmly. Clone size is not always given. Where it is, it says once, few, many or a class for expanded clones.

TRBJ1-6	-	-	TRBV7-9	TGTGCCAGCAGCTTTCGTGCGGGGCCTACTGATTCACCCCTCCACTTT	CASSFRAGPTDSPLHF
TRBJ2-7	-	-	TRBV12-5	TGTGCTAGTGGTTTGGCGCAGGCCATACTGAGGGGCGAGCAGTACTTC	CASGLAQAILRGEQYF
TRBJ2-7	-	once	TRBV11-2	TGTGCCAGCAGCTTAGGACGTGCGCGGACCTACGAGCAGTACTTC	CASSLGRARTYEQYF
TRBJ2-1	-	-	TRBV20-1	TGCAGTGCTATTGGCAATGAGCAGTTCTTC	CSAIGNEQFF
TRBJ1-5	-	medium-sized	TRBV18	TGTGCCAGCTCACAACAAGGGAATAGCAATCAGCCCCAGCATTTT	CASSQQGNSNQPQHF
TRBJ1-1	-	-	TRBV19	TGTGCCAGTAGTCCTGGGGGCACTGAAGCTTTCTTT	CASSPGGTEAFF
TRBJ2-1	-	-	TRBV12-5	TGTGCTAGTGGTCCTGGGGGGGGCGCGTACAATGAGCAGTTCTTC	CASGPGGGAYNEQFF
TRBJ1-1	-	-	TRBV27	TGTGCCAGCAGTTTTGGGGGGTCTGAAGCTTTCTTT	CASSFGGSEAFF
TRBJ2-3	TRBD2	-	TRBV7-3	TGTGCCAGCAGCTCGGGACTAGCGGGAGTGGCAGATACGCAGTATTTT	CASSSGLAGVADTQYF
TRBJ1-6	TRBD1	-	TRBV7-2	TGTGCCAGCAGCTCAAAAGGAGGGACAGGGTGGTCACCCCTCCACTTT	CASSSKGGTGWSPLHF
TRBJ2-7	TRBD1	-	TRBV11-2	TGTGCCAGCAGCTCGGGACAGCAAAGATGGCAGTACTTC	CASSSGQQRWQYF
TRBJ1-1	-	-	TRBV6-5	TGTGCCAGCAGGGCGGCAGCCATGAACACTGAAGCTTTCTTT	CASRAAAMNTEAFF
TRBJ1-1	TRBD1	once	TRBV19	TGTGCCAGCCTAAAGGGACAGTCGAACACTGAAGCTTTCTTT	CASLKGQSNTEAFF
TRBJ2-7	-	-	TRBV7-6	TGTGCCAGCAGCTTACTCCCGCCGGTGAGCCGGAGCTCCTACGAGCAGTACTTC	CASSLLPPVSRSSYEQYF
TRBJ2-7	-	-	TRBV27	TGTGCCAGCAGTAATTCCGGGCCAACATCCTACGAGCAGTACTTC	CASSNSGPTSYEQYF
TRBJ1-1	-	-	TRBV6-5	TGTGCCAGCATTAGAGATAGGGGGATGAACACTGAAGCTTTCTTT	CASIRDRGMNTEAFF
TRBJ1-1	-	-	TRBV7-9	TGTGCCAGCAGCTTAGAAGGGTCGGGCACTGAAGCTTTCTTT	CASSLEGSGTEAFF
TRBJ2-1	TRBD2	few	TRBV2	TGTGCCAGCAGTGAAGTTCGACTAGCGGTCTACAATGAGCAGTTCTTC	CASSEVRLAVYNEQFF
TRBJ1-6	-	few	TRBV7-3	TGTGCCAGCAGCTTGCAGGGCAGGGGTAATTCACCCCTCCACTTT	CASSLQGRGNSPLHF
TRBJ1-3	-	few	TRBV19	TGTGCCAGTAGCGGAGGGTGGGGGACTGGAAACACCATATATTTT	CASSGGWGTGNTIYF
TRBJ1-4	-	medium-sized	TRBV2	TGTGCCAGCCAGGGGTCGGGTGAAAAACTGTTTTTT	CASQGSGEKLFF
TRBJ2-3	-	once	TRBV12-2	TGTGCAAGTCGCCCCGCCGGGGGGTTAGATACGCAGTATTTT	CASRPAGGLDTQYF
TRBJ1-6	TRBD1	few	TRBV27	TGTGCCAGCAGAGAGGGACAGCAAAATAATTCACCCCTCCACTTT	CASREGQQNNSPLHF
TRBJ2-2	-	once	TRBV6-1	TGTGCCAGCAGTGGGGACACCGGGGAGCTGTTTTTT	CASSGDTGELFF
TRBJ1-6	-	-	TRBV19	TGTGCCAGCGATGGGGGTGGACGCCTTTCACCCCTCCACTTT	CASDGGGRLSPLHF
TRBJ1-1	-	-	TRBV5-1	TGCGCCAGCAGCGCACTGACAGGAAACACTGAAGCTTTCTTT	CASSALTGNTEAFF
TRBJ2-2	-	-	TRBV30	TGTGCCTGGTGGGGGCGAAGGACCGGGGAGCTGTTTTTT	CAWWGRRTGELFF
TRBJ2-5	TRBD2	-	TRBV5-1	TGCGCCAGCAGCTTGGGGGCACTAGCGGGAGAAGAGACCCAGTACTTC	CASSLGALAGEETQYF
TRBJ2-3	TRBD2	-	TRBV4-1	TGCGCCAGCAGCCAAGGAGCGGGGGCCACCACAGATACGCAGTATTTT	CASSQGAGATTDTQYF
TRBJ1-2	-	once	TRBV28	TGTGCCAGCAACCACATGGAATTTAACTATGGCTACACCTTC	CASNHMEFNYGYTF